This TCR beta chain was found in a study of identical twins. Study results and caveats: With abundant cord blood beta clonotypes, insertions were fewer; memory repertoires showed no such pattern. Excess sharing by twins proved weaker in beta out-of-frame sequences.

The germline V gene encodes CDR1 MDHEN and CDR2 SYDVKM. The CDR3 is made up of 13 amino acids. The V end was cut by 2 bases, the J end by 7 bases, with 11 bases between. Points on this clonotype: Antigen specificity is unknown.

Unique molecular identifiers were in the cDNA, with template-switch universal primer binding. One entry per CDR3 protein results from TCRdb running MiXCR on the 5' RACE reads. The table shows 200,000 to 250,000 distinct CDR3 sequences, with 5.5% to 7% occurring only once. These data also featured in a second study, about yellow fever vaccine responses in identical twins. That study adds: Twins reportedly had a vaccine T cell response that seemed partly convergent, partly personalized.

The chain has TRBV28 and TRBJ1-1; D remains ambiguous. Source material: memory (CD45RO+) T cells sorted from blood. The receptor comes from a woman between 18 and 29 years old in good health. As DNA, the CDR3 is TGTGCCAGCAGTTTAAACTCCAAGGGTGAAGCTTTCTTT. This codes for CASSLNSKGEAFF.